Sequencing of this TCR beta chain was carried out in a study of blood T cells in healthy people across ages. This clonotype has only a few counts. The CDR3 is 13 residues long. CDR1 and CDR2 from the germline V gene are SEHNR and FQNEAQ (reference sequence). Between the trimmed V and J ends, which lost 3 bases and 8 bases, there was a span of 11 bases. Primed by a sample-barcoded 5' primer and a J-beta primer mix, a second PCR proceeded for 7 to 11 cycles. A template-switch adaptor that had 12 random nucleotides put a tag on each cDNA molecule. TCRdb reprocessed the 5' RACE reads via MiXCR and lists one record per CDR3 protein. The sample holds under 800,000 distinct CDR3 sequences, roughly 43% seen once.

The V call is TRBV7-9, the J call TRBJ2-4, with D possibly matching TRBD1 (5 bases). The receptor comes from a woman aged 60 to 75 in good health. The specimen sequenced was blood. The DNA for the CDR3 is TGTGCCAGCAGCTTCCCTCAAGGGGACATTCAGTACTTC. This translates into CASSFPQGDIQYF.